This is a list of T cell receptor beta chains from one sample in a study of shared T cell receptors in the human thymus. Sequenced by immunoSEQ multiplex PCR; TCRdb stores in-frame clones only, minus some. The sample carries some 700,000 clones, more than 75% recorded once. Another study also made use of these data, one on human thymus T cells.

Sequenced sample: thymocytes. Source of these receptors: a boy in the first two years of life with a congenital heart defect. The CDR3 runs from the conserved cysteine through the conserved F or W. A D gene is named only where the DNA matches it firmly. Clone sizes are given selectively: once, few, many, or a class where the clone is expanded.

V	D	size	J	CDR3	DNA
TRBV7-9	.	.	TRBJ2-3	CASSLLRRDTQYF	TGTGCCAGCAGCTTACTCAGGAGGGATACGCAGTATTTT
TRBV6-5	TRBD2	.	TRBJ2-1	CASSYSLAGNYNEQFF	TGTGCCAGCAGTTACTCACTAGCGGGAAACTACAATGAGCAGTTCTTC
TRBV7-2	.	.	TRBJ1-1	CASSLRFTRGVNTEAFF	TGTGCCAGCAGCTTAAGGTTTACTCGGGGGGTGAACACTGAAGCTTTCTTT
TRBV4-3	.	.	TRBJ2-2	CASSQDGGKWNTGELFF	TGCGCCAGCAGCCAAGATGGGGGGAAGTGGAACACCGGGGAGCTGTTTTTT
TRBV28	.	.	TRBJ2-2	CASRGGGELFF	TGTGCCAGCAGAGGGGGCGGGGAGCTGTTTTTT
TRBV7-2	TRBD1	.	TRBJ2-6	CASSWWTGSPWTF	TGTGCCAGCAGTTGGTGGACAGGGAGTCCCTGGACTTTC
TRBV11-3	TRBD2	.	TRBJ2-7	CASSLLTGTRFYEQYF	TGTGCCAGCAGCCTCCTAACCGGGACTAGGTTTTACGAGCAGTACTTC
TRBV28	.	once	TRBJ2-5	CASTYRSGETQYF	TGTGCCAGCACCTACCGTAGCGGAGAGACCCAGTACTTC
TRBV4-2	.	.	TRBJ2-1	CASSPSCYNEQFF	TGTGCCAGCAGCCCGAGTTGTTACAATGAGCAGTTCTTC
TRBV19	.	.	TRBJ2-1	CAIAPGLDNNEQFF	TGTGCCATTGCCCCGGGACTGGACAACAATGAGCAGTTCTTC
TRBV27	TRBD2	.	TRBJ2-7	CASSRGDSYEQYF	TGTGCCAGCAGTCGGGGGGATTCCTACGAGCAGTACTTC
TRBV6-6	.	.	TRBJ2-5	CASSQRTDETQYF	TGTGCCAGCAGCCAACGGACAGACGAGACCCAGTACTTC
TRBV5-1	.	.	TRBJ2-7	CASSLSGGGSEQYF	TGCGCCAGCAGCTTAAGCGGAGGGGGCTCCGAGCAGTACTTC
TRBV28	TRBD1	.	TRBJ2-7	CASSAGQGPNEQYF	TGTGCCAGCAGTGCGGGACAGGGGCCCAACGAGCAGTACTTC
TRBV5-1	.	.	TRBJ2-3	CASSLATSYYAPSTDTQYF	TGCGCCAGCAGCTTGGCCACCTCATATTATGCGCCTAGCACAGATACGCAGTATTTT
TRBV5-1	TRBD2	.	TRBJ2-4	CASSLAPYSGRVIKNIQYF	TGCGCCAGCAGCTTGGCCCCGTATAGCGGGAGGGTCATAAAAAACATTCAGTACTTC
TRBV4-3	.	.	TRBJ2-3	CASSPSGTSTDTQYF	TGCGCCAGCAGCCCCTCCGGGACTAGCACAGATACGCAGTATTTT
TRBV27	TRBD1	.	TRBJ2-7	CASSLLGQGAFYEQYF	TGTGCCAGCAGTTTATTGGGACAGGGGGCTTTCTACGAGCAGTACTTC
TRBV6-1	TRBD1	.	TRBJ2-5	CASSESPGQGTKETQYF	TGTGCCAGCAGTGAATCCCCGGGACAGGGGACAAAAGAGACCCAGTACTTC
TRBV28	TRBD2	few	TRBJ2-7	CASSPPGLAAEQYF	TGTGCCAGCAGTCCACCGGGACTAGCGGCCGAGCAGTACTTC